A single sample gave rise to the 20 T cell receptor beta chains below, sequenced in a study of regulatory T cells in long-lasting Graves disease. The TCR beta library used iRepertoire HTBI primers with Arm-PCR amplification of CDR3. One entry per CDR3 protein results from TCRdb running MiXCR on the multiplex PCR reads. The profile covers 450,000 to 500,000 distinct CDR3 sequences, with around 16% appearing a single time and less than 15% taken by the ten largest. The time point was: newly diagnosed GD, antithyroid drugs for less than 3 months. From RNA extracted from PBMCs, the TCR library was made. These data were likewise used in another study, on T cells in Graves' hyperthyroidism and ophthalmopathy.

Here the sequenced sample was peripheral blood mononuclear cells (PBMCs), taken at new diagnosis, from a patient treated with antithyroid drugs. Receptors were obtained from a man aged 40-55 years with Graves disease.

At least ten counts were recorded for this clonotype. The chain employs TRBV24-1 and TRBJ1-1; 7 bases map to TRBD1. After removal of 2 bases from V and 4 bases from J, the junction contained 3 bases not matched to a gene. In germline, CDR1 is KGHDR, CDR2 SFDVKD. The CDR3 is made up of 14 amino acids. The CDR3 reads CATSDSRGVTEAFF. CDR3 coding DNA: TGTGCCACCAGTGATTCCAGGGGGGTCACTGAAGCTTTCTTT.

There are a few counts of this clonotype. J is TRBJ2-1 and V is TRBV4-2; 10 bases fit TRBD2. CDR1 is LGHNA, CDR2 YNFKEQ, per germline. CDR3 length equals 14 residues. After removal of 3 bases from V and 7 bases from J, the junction contained 3 bases not matched to a gene. CDR3 sequence (DNA): TGTGCCAGCAGCCATGAACTAGCGGGAAATGAGCAGTTCTTC. This encodes CASSHELAGNEQFF.

This clonotype turned up a few times. The CDR3 DNA sequence: TGTGCCAGCGGTCTGACAGGGATTGGCGAGCAGTACTTC. Translated: CASGLTGIGEQYF. V gene TRBV3-1 combines with J gene TRBJ2-7, with 7 positions matching TRBD1. This CDR3 contains 13 residues. V shed 8 bases and J 6 bases; nucleotides not matched to a gene: 10. The germline V gene has CDR1 LGHDT and CDR2 YNNKEL (reference sequence).

The chain joins TRBV2 to TRBJ2-5, with D possibly being TRBD2 (5 bases). The CDR3 length is 15 residues. Trimming cost V 1 base and J 5 bases, with 14 bases left between them. Germline CDR1 and CDR2: SNHLY and FYNNEI. The CDR3 DNA reads as TGTGCCAGCAGTGAAGATGACGGAGGCGGGGAGACCCAGTACTTC. This encodes CASSEDDGGGETQYF.

This clonotype has a count of ten or more. The chain combines TRBV28 with TRBJ2-7, with TRBD2 as a possible D gene (6 bases). Trimming took 8 bases from V and 3 from J, leaving 17 bases between them. The CDR3 sequence is 14 residues long. Per germline, CDR1 MDHEN and CDR2 SYDVKM. The CDR3 reads CASEAGEAYYEQYF. The CDR3, as DNA: TGTGCCAGCGAAGCCGGGGAGGCATACTACGAGCAGTACTTC.

The V and J genes are TRBV29-1 and TRBJ2-1; 11 nucleotides align to TRBD2. The CDR3 contains 15 residues. Germline CDR1 and CDR2: SQVTM and ANQGSEA. The ends lost 1 base at V and 8 bases at J; junction bases unmatched: 7. CDR3 residues: CSVEVRLAGGYEQFF. The CDR3 nucleotides read TGCAGCGTTGAAGTCCGGCTAGCGGGAGGATATGAGCAGTTCTTC.

A few counts support this clonotype. V usage is TRBV6-1 and J usage is TRBJ2-7, with D uncertain. The CDR3 length is 15 residues. The germline V gene has CDR1 MNHNS and CDR2 SASEGT. Trimming removed 5 bases at V and 5 bases at J, with 19 bases between. In DNA form, the CDR3 reads TGTGCCAGCAGTCCCCTAGGATTTCACGGCGACGAGCAGTACTTC. It specifies CASSPLGFHGDEQYF.

The chain carries TRBV29-1 and TRBJ2-4, with TRBD1 matching over 8 bases. With V trimmed by 6 bases and J by 0 bases, 10 bases remained unmatched. This CDR3 contains 16 residues. CDR1 SQVTM and CDR2 ANQGSEA come from the germline V gene. CDR3 residues: CSVRSTDRVAKNIQYF. Here the CDR3 DNA reads TGCAGCGTGCGTAGCACGGACAGGGTAGCCAAAAACATTCAGTACTTC.

In its sample, this clonotype was seen many times. J is TRBJ2-5 and V is TRBV18; D not resolved. V lost 6 bases and J lost 1, with 9 bases in between. The V gene's germline CDR1 is KGHSH and CDR2 LQKENI. CDR3 size: 13 residues. CDR3: CASSTSIQETQYF. In DNA form, the CDR3 reads TGTGCCAGCTCCACCTCAATCCAAGAGACCCAGTACTTC.

The chain has TRBV7-9 and TRBJ1-1; D perhaps matches TRBD1 (5 bases). The V end lost 5 bases, the J end lost 4 bases, and 20 bases lay between the germline ends. Germline CDR1 reads SEHNR; CDR2 reads FQNEAQ (reference sequence). The CDR3 totals 16 residues. The CDR3 DNA is TGTGCCAGCAGCGCCGCCGGGACTCTTTTCCCCACTGAAGCTTTCTTT. Encoded protein: CASSAAGTLFPTEAFF.

This clonotype was seen a handful of times. Sequence at one end of the junction differs from germline and may be a read error. The J gene is TRBJ1-5, the V gene TRBV6-2 or TRBV6-3; TRBD1 matches at 8 bases. Germline V lookup: CDR1 MNHEY, CDR2 SVGEGT. This CDR3 is built from 14 residues. CDR3 loop: CATSDTGQGTPQHF. CDR3 coding DNA: TGTGCCACCAGTGATACCGGACAGGGCACCCCCCAGCATTTT.

The CDR3 bases are TGCGCCAGCGGGAGGGACACCGGGGAGCTGTTTTTT. This sequence encodes CASGRDTGELFF. The genes are TRBV5-1 and TRBJ2-2; 7 bases line up with TRBD2. The V gene's germline CDR1 is SGHRS and CDR2 YFSETQ. The CDR3 is 12 amino acids. With V trimmed by 7 bases and J by 3 bases, 0 bases remained unmatched.

This clonotype was observed a few times. The chain recombines TRBV4-1 with TRBJ1-4; D remains ambiguous. Germline CDR1 reads MGHRA; CDR2 reads YSYEKL. This CDR3 spans 15 amino acids. With 0 bases removed from V and 8 bases from J, the gap between germline ends came to 13 bases. This CDR3 is CASSQEAALREKLFF. CDR3 nucleotides: TGCGCCAGCAGCCAAGAAGCGGCACTTCGAGAAAAACTGTTTTTT.

This clonotype has a handful of counts. The chain joins TRBV10-2 to TRBJ2-2, with 8 bases aligning to TRBD2. Per germline, CDR1 WSHSY and CDR2 SAAADI. J was trimmed by 8 bases and V by 5 bases; bases with no gene match: 13. The CDR3 is 16 amino acids. DNA of the CDR3: TGCGCCAGCAGTATCACTAGCGGAAGCTATGCGGGGGAGCTGTTTTTT. Translating it yields CASSITSGSYAGELFF.

The chain recombines TRBV5-1 with TRBJ2-3; TRBD1 matches at 9 bases. With V trimmed by 1 base and J by 6 bases, 6 bases remained unmatched. The CDR3 consists of 15 residues. Germline V gene lookup returns CDR1 SGHRS and CDR2 YFSETQ. In nucleotides, the CDR3 is TGCGCCAGCAGCTTGAGAACAGGGGGCGAGGATACGCAGTATTTT. This encodes CASSLRTGGEDTQYF.

This clonotype has a handful of counts. V usage is TRBV20-1 and J usage is TRBJ2-1, with D possibly TRBD2 on 6 matching bases. This CDR3 region has 13 residues. Germline V gene sequence: CDR1 DFQATT, CDR2 SNEGSKA (reference sequence). V dropped 2 bases and J dropped 4 bases, with 9 bases sitting between them. In DNA, the CDR3 is TGCAGTGCTAGAAGCGGGCGATACAATGAGCAGTTCTTC. Residues: CSARSGRYNEQFF.

This clonotype has ten or more counts. The chain carries TRBV5-1 and TRBJ2-2; tentative D call: TRBD2 (6 bases). The CDR3 covers 16 residues. Trimming shortened V by 10 bases and J by 7 bases, and 26 bases separated the two germline ends. The V gene's germline CDR1 is SGHRS and CDR2 YFSETQ. The CDR3 DNA reads as TGCGCCGCTCTAAACGGGGGACTCCCAACCCGCGGGGAGCTGTTTTTT. It is translated as CAALNGGLPTRGELFF. Combining the CDR3 with reference TRBV5-1 and TRBJ2-2 gives the whole variable domain KAGVTQTPRYLIKTRGQQVTLSCSPISGHRSVSWYQQTPGQGLQFLFEYFSETQRNKGNFPGRFSGRQFSNSRSEMNVSTLELGDSALYLCAALNGGLPTRGELFFGEGSRLTVL.

This clonotype was counted ten times or more. The rearrangement links TRBV28 to TRBJ1-1, with D possibly TRBD1 on 5 matching bases. There are 14 residues in the CDR3. The V gene's germline CDR1 is MDHEN and CDR2 SYDVKM. The V end was cut by 6 bases, the J end by 0 bases, with 11 bases between. The chain's CDR3 is CASRIGGMNTEAFF. For the CDR3, the DNA is TGTGCCAGCAGGATCGGGGGTATGAACACTGAAGCTTTCTTT.

This clonotype was detected many times. The chain is built from TRBV3-1 and TRBJ2-3; D may be TRBD1 (6 bases). The germline V gene has CDR1 LGHDT and CDR2 YNNKEL (reference sequence). The CDR3 has 17 residues. The V gene lost 1 base and the J gene lost 1 base, with 15 bases spanning the gap. DNA for the CDR3: TGTGCCAGCAGCCAAGGAATGACAGGCCCTCGCACAGATACGCAGTATTTT. Amino acids: CASSQGMTGPRTDTQYF.

In its sample, this clonotype was seen many times. The V gene is TRBV28, the J gene TRBJ1-1; no reliable D call. The CDR3 loop spans 12 amino acids. The V gene lost 4 bases and the J gene lost 5 bases, with 8 bases spanning the gap. CDR1 MDHEN and CDR2 SYDVKM come from the germline V gene. This chain's CDR3 is CASSSLSTEAFF. The CDR3 DNA sequence: TGTGCCAGCAGTTCCCTTTCAACTGAAGCTTTCTTT. Full variable domain (outside the CDR3, taken from reference TRBV28 and TRBJ1-1): DVKVTQSSRYLVKRTGEKVFLECVQDMDHENMFWYRQDPGLGLRLIYFSYDVKMKEKGDIPEGYSVSREKKERFSLILESASTNQTSMYLCASSSLSTEAFFGQGTRLTVV.